Listed below are T cell receptor beta chains from one sample, sequenced in a study of T cell responses to AZD1222 COVID-19 vaccine. TCRdb's table, derived via immunoSEQ multiplex PCR, lists solely in-frame clones and lacks some. The sample holds more than 150,000 clones, approximately 90% seen once. The specimen comprised peripheral blood, sampled on day 0 of AZD1222 vaccination. The receptors come from an adult in good health. The CDR3 runs from the conserved cysteine through the conserved F or W. Expanded clones are given a class, and other clones once, few, many or no size at all.

CDR3 protein	V gene	CDR3 length	clone size	J gene
CASSPLQGGGTDTQYF	TRBV3-1/TRBV3-2	16	-	TRBJ2-3
CASSRLGTEYNEQFF	TRBV7-8	15	-	TRBJ2-1
CASSFSAYSNQPQHF	TRBV28	15	-	TRBJ1-5
CSVSTGGREQYF	TRBV29-1	12	-	TRBJ2-7
CASSDRGGNNSPLHF	TRBV7-9	15	-	TRBJ1-6
CASRPFQSSNQPQHF	TRBV27	15	-	TRBJ1-5
CASSIEGVMNTEAFF	TRBV19	15	-	TRBJ1-1
CASSQVLFVNTQYF	TRBV3-1/TRBV3-2	14	-	TRBJ2-3
CASSPQTSGSYNEQFF	TRBV18	16	-	TRBJ2-1
CASSIGRTGTSPLHF	TRBV19	15	-	TRBJ1-6
CATSDLPDKGNEQFF	TRBV24-1	15	-	TRBJ2-1
CASLDGGGNKETQYF	TRBV7-2	15	few	TRBJ2-5
CASRSGQGAHEQYF	TRBV2	14	-	TRBJ2-7
CSVEGLPGVDTEAFF	TRBV29-1	15	-	TRBJ1-1
CASSDNPGDTQYF	TRBV6-4	13	once	TRBJ2-3
CASSPTDRANYGYTF	TRBV28	15	-	TRBJ1-2